The 25 T cell receptor beta chains below come from one sample, sequenced in a study of blood T cells in healthy people across ages. Primed by a sample-barcoded 5' primer and a J-beta primer mix, a second PCR proceeded for roughly 7 to 11 cycles. TCRdb itself ran the 5' RACE reads through MiXCR, one entry per CDR3 protein. The table includes about 1.5 million distinct CDR3 sequences, about 42% detected once. The sample taken for sequencing was blood. The receptors stem from a woman between 18 and 29 years old in good health.

The genes are TRBV7-6 and TRBJ2-7; 8 bases match TRBD2. Trimming cost V 3 bases and J 2 bases; bases outside gene matches: 9. This CDR3 comprises 16 residues. Germline V gene lookup returns CDR1 SGHVS and CDR2 FNYEAQ. The CDR3 spells CASSLATGTRAYEQYF. The CDR3 bases are TGTGCCAGCAGCTTGGCAACCGGGACTAGAGCCTACGAGCAGTACTTC. Combining the CDR3 with reference TRBV7-6 and TRBJ2-7 gives the whole variable domain GAGVSQSPRYKVTKRGQDVALRCDPISGHVSLYWYRQALGQGPEFLTYFNYEAQQDKSGLPNDRFSAERPEGSISTLTIQRTEQRDSAMYRCASSLATGTRAYEQYFGPGTRLTVT.

The rearrangement links TRBV27 to TRBJ2-7; D remains unclear. With 0 bases removed from V and 0 bases from J, the gap between germline ends came to 6 bases. Germline loops: CDR1 MNHEY, CDR2 SMNVEV (reference sequence). CDR3 length equals 14 residues. DNA for the CDR3: TGTGCCAGCAGTTTATCTGCTAGCTCCTACGAGCAGTACTTC. It specifies CASSLSASSYEQYF.

A word on this clonotype: A read error may account for a junction end that differs from germline. The rearrangement joins TRBV29-1 to TRBJ2-1; no clear D gene. There are 12 residues in the CDR3. In germline, CDR1 is SQVTM, CDR2 ANQGSEA. The CDR3 DNA is TGCAGCGTTGCAGGACCGGGTGATGAGCGGTTCTTC. This translates into CSVAGPGDERFF.

This clonotype was seen a few times. The V and J genes are TRBV5-5 and TRBJ2-3; TRBD2 agrees at 12 bases. The germline V gene encodes CDR1 SGHKS and CDR2 YYEKEE (reference sequence). The V gene end was trimmed by 3 bases and the J gene end by 2 bases; junction bases not matched to a gene: 4. This CDR3 has 16 residues. The DNA for the CDR3 is TGTGCCAGCAGCTATGGACTAGCGGGGCCCACAGATACGCAGTATTTT. Translating it yields CASSYGLAGPTDTQYF.

This chain links TRBV20-1 with TRBJ2-3; D may be TRBD1 or TRBD2 (5 bases each). Per germline, CDR1 DFQATT and CDR2 SNEGSKA (reference sequence). The CDR3 has 15 amino acids. V lost 2 bases and J lost 2, with 14 bases in between. This CDR3 reads CSARKDSGPTDTQYF. The CDR3 region has the DNA TGCAGTGCTAGAAAGGACTCGGGACCCACAGATACGCAGTATTTT.

The chain has TRBV27 and TRBJ1-3; the D gene is possibly TRBD1 (5 bases). Per germline, CDR1 MNHEY and CDR2 SMNVEV (reference sequence). V lost 0 bases and J 3 bases, leaving 9 bases between the germline ends. This CDR3 has 15 amino acids. The CDR3 here is CASSLSSGFGNTIYF. CDR3 DNA: TGTGCCAGCAGTTTATCTTCAGGGTTTGGAAACACCATATATTTT.

This sequence joins TRBV7-6 and TRBJ2-7; TRBD1 matches 8 bases. The germline V gene encodes CDR1 SGHVS and CDR2 FNYEAQ. The CDR3 is 14 residues long. The trim removed 5 bases at V and 4 bases at J, leaving 7 bases unmatched. CDR3 residues: CASSERTGLYEQYF. The CDR3 region has the DNA TGTGCCAGCAGCGAGCGGACAGGGCTATACGAGCAGTACTTC.

This clonotype was seen more than once but under ten times. CDR3 coding DNA: TGTGCCAGCAACGACCCACGACAGGGTATCTCCTACGAGCAGTACTTC. Protein product: CASNDPRQGISYEQYF. The V call is TRBV11-2, the J call TRBJ2-7; 7 nucleotides line up with TRBD1. The CDR3 consists of 16 residues. Germline V gives CDR1 SGHAT, CDR2 FQNNGV. V lost 7 bases, J lost 0 bases, and 12 bases stayed unmatched. The variable domain in full, with the rest retrieved from reference TRBV11-2 and TRBJ2-7, is EAGVAQSPRYKIIEKRQSVAFWCNPISGHATLYWYQQILGQGPKLLIQFQNNGVVDDSQLPKDRFSAERLKGVDSTLKIQPAKLEDSAVYLCASNDPRQGISYEQYFGPGTRLTVT.

This chain connects TRBV7-2 to TRBJ2-5, with D perhaps assigned TRBD1 or TRBD2 (6 bases each). Per germline, CDR1 SGHTA and CDR2 FQGNSA. V lost 5 bases, J lost 2 bases, and 12 bases lay in between. This CDR3 has 14 residues. The CDR3 coding sequence is TGTGCCAGCAGCCGTGGGGGGACACAAGAGACCCAGTACTTC. Translating it yields CASSRGGTQETQYF.

This clonotype was picked up a small number of times. The rearrangement links TRBV12-3 or TRBV12-4 to TRBJ2-3, with D uncertain. V lost 3 bases and J lost 0, with 13 bases in between. There are 16 residues in the CDR3. The CDR3 sequence is CASSFLTGGSTDTQYF. The CDR3 bases are TGTGCCAGCAGTTTTTTGACGGGTGGAAGCACAGATACGCAGTATTTT.

The J gene is TRBJ1-1, the V gene TRBV20-1; perhaps TRBD1 as D (6 bases). Looked up from germline, CDR1 is DFQATT and CDR2 is SNEGSKA (reference sequence). The germline V and J ends were trimmed by 0 bases and 4 bases, with 12 bases remaining between them. CDR3 length: 14 amino acids. The CDR3 reads CSARETGSATEAFF. The CDR3 bases are TGCAGTGCTAGAGAGACAGGTTCAGCCACTGAAGCTTTCTTT.

The chain joins TRBV5-1 to TRBJ1-1; unclear D gene. The germline V gene encodes CDR1 SGHRS and CDR2 YFSETQ. The CDR3 consists of 18 residues. V was pared by 7 bases and J by 0 bases, with 25 bases between. This CDR3 reads CASPPAPRKVGVNTEAFF. In nucleotides, the CDR3 is TGCGCCAGCCCCCCTGCCCCTAGAAAGGTTGGAGTGAACACTGAAGCTTTCTTT.

This clonotype appeared a few times. This chain joins TRBV20-1 and TRBJ2-7; D not certain. From germline, CDR1 is DFQATT and CDR2 SNEGSKA (reference sequence). CDR3 length: 10 residues. Deletions cut 6 bases from V and 7 bases from J, with 10 bases between. This CDR3 reads CSALNNEQYF. DNA of the CDR3: TGCAGTGCCTTAAACAATGAGCAGTACTTC.

The rearrangement uses TRBV6-5 and TRBJ2-3; no clear D. Trimming cost V 1 base and J 0 bases, with 14 bases left between them. The CDR3 has 17 amino acids. CDR1 and CDR2 from the germline V gene are MNHEY and SVGAGI. CDR3 protein: CASSYFGPLYSTDTQYF. In nucleotides, the CDR3 is TGTGCCAGCAGTTACTTCGGACCACTCTACAGCACAGATACGCAGTATTTT.

The V gene is TRBV2, the J gene TRBJ2-3; D not resolved. CDR3 size: 13 residues. Germline V gene data show CDR1 as SNHLY and CDR2 as FYNNEI. Trimming pared 3 bases from V and 5 bases from J, leaving 9 bases between. Here the CDR3 reads CASSESNRDTQYF. The CDR3 DNA follows: TGTGCCAGCAGTGAGTCGAACAGAGATACGCAGTATTTT.

This clonotype was observed a handful of times. This rearrangement joins TRBV28 to TRBJ2-2; 11 nucleotides agree with TRBD2. The CDR3 consists of 15 residues. J lost 5 bases, V lost 6 bases, and 5 bases had no gene match. The germline V gene has CDR1 MDHEN and CDR2 SYDVKM. The CDR3 reads CASSPGTSGTGELFF. The CDR3 DNA sequence: TGTGCCAGCAGCCCCGGGACTAGCGGTACCGGGGAGCTGTTTTTT.

The genes are TRBV30 and TRBJ2-1; perhaps TRBD2 as D (5 bases). The length of the CDR3 is 15 residues. V was pared by 0 bases and J by 0 bases, with 9 bases between. In germline, CDR1 is GTSNPN, CDR2 SVGIG (reference sequence). The chain's CDR3 is CAWSVSSASYNEQFF. The CDR3 nucleotides read TGTGCCTGGAGTGTTAGTAGCGCCTCCTACAATGAGCAGTTCTTC.

This clonotype turned up a few times. The V and J genes are TRBV4-3 and TRBJ2-2, with D unclear. Germline-derived CDR1 and CDR2 are LGHNA and YSLEER. The CDR3 is made up of 13 amino acids. V was shortened by 7 bases and J by 1 base, with 7 bases between the two germline ends. In DNA form, the CDR3 reads TGCGCCAGCACCTCAGGGAACACCGGGGAGCTGTTTTTT. Its translation: CASTSGNTGELFF.

V gene TRBV29-1 combines with J gene TRBJ2-5; the match to TRBD2 covers 9 bases. V was clipped by 6 bases and J by 4 bases; unmatched bases: 9. Germline-derived CDR1 and CDR2 are SQVTM and ANQGSEA. The CDR3 spans 14 residues. The CDR3 DNA sequence: TGCAGCGTCTCTAGCGGGACAGCGCTAGAGACCCAGTACTTC. As protein: CSVSSGTALETQYF.

The chain is built from TRBV28 and TRBJ2-7; no clear D. Between the trimmed V and J ends, which lost 4 bases and 1 base, there was a span of 26 bases. CDR1 is MDHEN and CDR2 is SYDVKM in the germline V gene. The CDR3 is 19 amino acids. CDR3 sequence (DNA): TGTGCCAGCAGTTACCCACCCAGGTTTAGGCCCCGACCATCCTACGAGCAGTACTTC. As protein: CASSYPPRFRPRPSYEQYF.

Remarks on this clonotype: The CDR3 does not close with the conserved phenylalanine or tryptophan, likely indicating a read error. The rearrangement links TRBV20-1 to TRBJ2-4; D is ambiguous. Germline V gene lookup returns CDR1 DFQATT and CDR2 SNEGSKA (reference sequence). Trimming pared 6 bases from V and 0 bases from J, leaving 9 bases between. The CDR3 covers 13 residues. The CDR3 sequence: CSARELAKNIQYI. DNA of the CDR3: TGCAGTGCCCGCGAATTAGCCAAAAACATTCAGTACATC.

J is TRBJ1-6 and V is TRBV4-1; D gene ambiguous. The V gene lost 5 bases and the J gene lost 8 bases, with 13 bases spanning the gap. From germline, CDR1 is MGHRA and CDR2 YSYEKL. This CDR3 region has 14 residues. The CDR3, as DNA: TGCGCCAGCAGCTCCTGGCCTCGGGATTCACCCCTCCACTTT. Translation: CASSSWPRDSPLHF.

This chain uses TRBV28 with TRBJ2-5; 7 positions match TRBD2. The J call is doubtful: the DNA matches TRBJ2-7 better. CDR1 is MDHEN and CDR2 is SYDVKM in the germline V gene. CDR3 size: 11 residues. The CDR3 region is CASGGGVEQYF. DNA for the CDR3: TGTGCCAGCGGGGGGGGAGTCGAGCAGTACTTC.

Remarks on this clonotype: The junction differs from germline at one of its ends, possibly a read error. The chain links TRBV27 to TRBJ2-4; D is ambiguous. Germline V gene lookup returns CDR1 MNHEY and CDR2 SMNVEV (reference sequence). The CDR3 spans 15 residues. CDR3 in DNA: TGTGCCAGCAGCTTATCCCTGGCGGCCAAAAACATTCAGTACTTC. Encoded protein: CASSLSLAAKNIQYF.

V gene TRBV5-1 combines with J gene TRBJ2-5, with 7 bases matching TRBD1. Judging by the DNA end, TRBJ2-7 fits better; the J call may be wrong. The germline CDR1 and CDR2 sequences are SGHRS and YFSETQ. The CDR3 is made up of 13 amino acids. In DNA, the CDR3 is TGCGCCAGCAGCGAGGGGACAGATTACGAGCAGTACTTC. It yields the protein CASSEGTDYEQYF.